This T cell receptor (beta chain) was documented in a study of identical twins. TCRdb itself ran the 5' RACE reads through MiXCR, one entry per CDR3 protein. The sample yields approximately 700,000 distinct CDR3 sequences, about 18% seen once. CDR3 length: 18 residues. Germline V gene sequence: CDR1 SGHRS, CDR2 YFSETQ. Trimming took off 4 bases at V and 2 bases at J, with 24 bases between the two ends. These records were also assigned to another study, of T cells expressing NK-cell markers. From that report: Each of a handful of donors carried dominant NKG2C+ clonotypes accounting for about 1.0-7.0% of CD8+ T cells.

This TCR was recovered from a woman younger than 35 in good health. The sample comprised PBMCs. The chain carries TRBV5-1 and TRBJ2-5; D is perhaps TRBD2 (6 bases). This chain's CDR3 is CASSQLIKAGGGQETQYF. DNA of the CDR3: TGCGCCAGCAGCCAACTGATTAAAGCGGGTGGCGGACAAGAGACCCAGTACTTC.